A single sample is the source of the 32 T cell receptor beta chains below, sequenced in a study of human T cells and chemical hapten exposure. The time point here: patch test 3, about 24 weeks after DPC sensitization. The treatment: therapeutic diphenylcyclopropenone sensitization with weekly scalp DPC. One entry per CDR3 protein results from TCRdb running MiXCR on the RACE reads. The sample holds more than 70,000 distinct CDR3 sequences, roughly 11% seen once. The sample consisted of whole blood, taken in connection with sensitization to the hapten diphenylcyclopropenone (DPC). The receptors were sampled from a woman under 40 with alopecia areata. Some clones in this sample may be carry-over from other donors' samples.

There are many counts of this clonotype. The chain carries TRBV12-3 or TRBV12-4 and TRBJ1-4; 8 nucleotides line up with TRBD1. The junction had 7 bases not matched to a gene; V was cut back by 5 bases and J by 8 bases. There are 14 residues in the CDR3. DNA of the CDR3: TGTGCCAGCAGTCCAGGACAGGGTTTCGAAAAACTGTTTTTT. Protein: CASSPGQGFEKLFF.

This clonotype has a count of ten or more. The gene calls are TRBV10-3 and TRBJ2-1, with 8 positions matching TRBD2. CDR3 size: 17 residues. Trimming removed 8 bases from V and 2 bases from J; junction bases left unmatched: 14. The germline gives CDR1 ENHRY, CDR2 SYGVKD. The CDR3 nucleotides are TGTGCCATCGCTAAAGGGACTGCGGGGGGTGCCTACAATGAGCAGTTCTTC. Protein product: CAIAKGTAGGAYNEQFF.

The genes are TRBV27 and TRBJ2-1; a weak D match, TRBD2 (7 bases). The CDR3 covers 15 residues. In germline, CDR1 is MNHEY, CDR2 SMNVEV (reference sequence). The V end was cut by 5 bases, the J end by 0 bases, with 11 bases between. The DNA of the CDR3 is TGTGCCAGCAGTCCCGGGGGGCCCTCCTACAATGAGCAGTTCTTC. Its protein product is CASSPGGPSYNEQFF.

Points on this clonotype: At one boundary the junction diverges from the germline segment, which might be a read error. The V call is TRBV7-7, the J call TRBJ2-5, with TRBD1 matching over 8 bases. There are 16 residues in the CDR3. Germline V gene data show CDR1 as SSHAT and CDR2 as FNYEAQ (reference sequence). CDR3 loop: CASSQGQGLGEETQYF. The CDR3 DNA sequence: TGTGCTAGCAGCCAAGGACAGGGACTCGGCGAGGAGACCCAGTACTTC.

This clonotype was recorded many times. The chain joins TRBV27 to TRBJ1-3; no clear D gene. This CDR3 has 13 amino acids. V was clipped by 5 bases and J by 4 bases, with 9 bases between them. The germline V gene encodes CDR1 MNHEY and CDR2 SMNVEV (reference sequence). The CDR3 sequence is CASSGGNGNTIYF. The CDR3 nucleotides are TGTGCCAGCAGTGGTGGGAACGGAAACACCATATATTTT.

This clonotype was observed at least ten times. This chain connects TRBV20-1 to TRBJ1-1; D possibly corresponds to TRBD1 (6 bases). The V end lost 6 bases, the J end lost 5 bases, and 16 bases lay between the germline ends. The CDR3 covers 13 residues. Germline V gives CDR1 DFQATT, CDR2 SNEGSKA (reference sequence). The CDR3 DNA reads as TGCAGTGCCACCAGGGGAGCGGAGACTGAAGCTTTCTTT. This encodes CSATRGAETEAFF.

This clonotype was detected ten times or more. V usage is TRBV5-1 and J usage is TRBJ1-3; TRBD1 is a possible D gene (5 bases). The CDR3 is 15 amino acids. Germline V gene data show CDR1 as SGHRS and CDR2 as YFSETQ. Deletions cut 4 bases from V and 0 bases from J, with 11 bases between. The CDR3 DNA reads TGCGCCAGCAGCCGGGACGAAGTCTCTGGAAACACCATATATTTT. This gives the protein CASSRDEVSGNTIYF.

This clonotype was seen many times. This chain uses TRBV20-1 with TRBJ2-7; no reliable D call. CDR1 is DFQATT and CDR2 is SNEGSKA in the germline V gene (reference sequence). The CDR3 is made up of 12 amino acids. V dropped 1 base and J dropped 5 bases, with 9 bases sitting between them. DNA for the CDR3: TGCAGTGCTAGAGCACAGTGGAACGAGCAGTACTTC. Residues: CSARAQWNEQYF.

The sample holds a few counts of this clonotype. This chain connects TRBV7-8 to TRBJ1-6; D remains ambiguous. CDR1 SGHVS and CDR2 FQNEAQ come from the germline V gene. V lost 3 bases and J lost 4, with 4 bases in between. The length of the CDR3 is 13 residues. The CDR3 DNA is TGTGCCAGCAGCTTCCCTTATAATTCACCCCTCCACTTT. It specifies CASSFPYNSPLHF.

This clonotype appeared a few times. The chain has TRBV2 and TRBJ1-1; D gene unclear. Looked up from germline, CDR1 is SNHLY and CDR2 is FYNNEI. V was shortened by 3 bases and J by 3 bases, with 8 bases between the two germline ends. This CDR3 is 13 amino acids long. The CDR3 protein is CASSEAGDTEAFF. CDR3 nucleotide sequence: TGTGCCAGCAGTGAGGCGGGAGACACTGAAGCTTTCTTT.

This clonotype was found a few times. The chain employs TRBV27 and TRBJ1-1, with D possibly matching TRBD1 (6 bases). V lost 6 bases, J lost 3 bases, and 17 bases lay in between. This CDR3 spans 15 amino acids. Germline V gene lookup returns CDR1 MNHEY and CDR2 SMNVEV (reference sequence). CDR3 sequence: CASRKGGDRDTEAFF. The CDR3 nucleotides are TGTGCCAGCAGAAAAGGGGGTGATCGCGACACTGAAGCTTTCTTT.

This clonotype showed up many times. The chain links TRBV27 to TRBJ1-2; tentatively, D is TRBD1 (6 bases). The CDR3 has 13 residues. From germline, CDR1 is MNHEY and CDR2 SMNVEV (reference sequence). Trimming shortened V by 4 bases and J by 8 bases, and 14 bases separated the two germline ends. Here the CDR3 reads CASSSFYREGYTF. The CDR3 coding sequence is TGTGCCAGCAGTTCGTTCTACAGGGAGGGCTACACCTTC.

This clonotype was seen only a few times. CDR3 protein: CASSGVRSSTDTQYF. Written as DNA, the CDR3 is TGTGCCAGCAGTGGAGTGCGATCTAGCACAGATACGCAGTATTTT. The chain uses TRBV2 and TRBJ2-3, with D uncertain. In germline, CDR1 is SNHLY, CDR2 FYNNEI. The V end lost 4 bases, the J end lost 0 bases, and 11 bases lay between the germline ends. The CDR3 totals 15 residues. Using reference TRBV2 and TRBJ2-3 for the parts outside the CDR3, the full variable domain is EPEVTQTPSHQVTQMGQEVILRCVPISNHLYFYWYRQILGQKVEFLVSFYNNEISEKSEIFDDQFSVERPDGSNFTLKIRSTKLEDSAMYFCASSGVRSSTDTQYFGPGTRLTVL.

This clonotype was seen a handful of times. The chain joins TRBV6-5 to TRBJ1-3, with unresolved D. This CDR3 contains 15 residues. Trimming left V 0 bases short and J 3 bases short, with 9 bases between. Germline loops: CDR1 MNHEY, CDR2 SVGAGI. CDR3 bases: TGTGCCAGCAGTTACTCGTTTTCAGGTGGAAACACCATATATTTT. Translating gives CASSYSFSGGNTIYF.

This clonotype was counted a few times. This chain joins TRBV5-1 and TRBJ2-1, with a weak D call TRBD2 (6 bases). Germline CDR1 is SGHRS and CDR2 is YFSETQ. This CDR3 has 15 residues. The ends were cut back, 0 bases at V and 3 bases at J, with 10 bases in the middle. For the CDR3, the DNA is TGCGCCAGCAGCTTGGTACGGGGGTACTACAATGAGCAGTTCTTC. Translating gives CASSLVRGYYNEQFF.

The chain couples TRBV5-4 to TRBJ2-2, with 10 nucleotides matching TRBD2. The CDR3 has 16 residues. V dropped 4 bases and J dropped 1; count of bases not matched to a gene: 4. Germline assignment: CDR1 SGHNT and CDR2 YYREEE (reference sequence). The CDR3 DNA reads TGTGCCAGCAGCGGAGCGGGAGGGATGAACACCGGGGAGCTGTTTTTT. Encoded protein: CASSGAGGMNTGELFF.

The CDR3 DNA follows: TGTGCCATCAGTGAGTTACAGGGTTTAGGATATGGCTACACCTTC. The encoded protein is CAISELQGLGYGYTF. This chain links TRBV10-3 with TRBJ1-2; a possible D gene is TRBD1 (6 bases). V was trimmed by 1 base and J by 5 bases, leaving 14 bases between them. This CDR3 is built from 15 residues. CDR1 is ENHRY, CDR2 SYGVKD, per germline.

The chain employs TRBV12-3 or TRBV12-4 and TRBJ2-5; 8 positions match TRBD1. There are 15 residues in the CDR3. The V gene end was trimmed by 4 bases and the J gene end by 5 bases; junction bases not matched to a gene: 9. Here the CDR3 reads CASSSPRQGQETQYF. CDR3 DNA sequence: TGTGCCAGCAGTTCCCCGAGACAGGGGCAGGAGACCCAGTACTTC.

Many counts were recorded for this clonotype. This rearrangement joins TRBV5-1 to TRBJ2-2; D is perhaps TRBD2 (5 bases). The CDR3 is made up of 14 amino acids. Germline V gives CDR1 SGHRS, CDR2 YFSETQ. The V and J ends lost 3 bases and 5 bases respectively, with 11 bases between them. The CDR3 sequence is CASSWGVGTGELFF. The CDR3 DNA is TGCGCCAGCAGCTGGGGAGTTGGAACCGGGGAGCTGTTTTTT.

This clonotype has a count of ten or more. The CDR3 sequence: CAWRGAGGQYNEQFF. The CDR3 nucleotides are TGTGCCTGGAGAGGAGCGGGGGGGCAATACAATGAGCAGTTCTTC. The chain has TRBV30 and TRBJ2-1; TRBD2 matches 10 bases. V lost 3 bases, J lost 4 bases, and 6 bases stayed unmatched. Germline loops: CDR1 GTSNPN, CDR2 SVGIG (reference sequence). This CDR3 spans 15 amino acids.

The rearrangement links TRBV4-1 to TRBJ1-6; no definite D call. This CDR3 region has 13 residues. The V gene lost 0 bases and the J gene lost 8 bases, with 5 bases spanning the gap. Germline V gives CDR1 MGHRA, CDR2 YSYEKL. The CDR3: CASSQDWDSPLHF. As DNA, the CDR3 is TGCGCCAGCAGCCAAGATTGGGATTCACCCCTCCACTTT.

This clonotype has more than one count but fewer than ten. The chain employs TRBV5-4 and TRBJ1-1, with 7 nucleotides matching TRBD1. The germline CDR1 and CDR2 sequences are SGHNT and YYREEE (reference sequence). With 2 bases clipped from V and 4 bases from J, the junction kept 11 bases outside the gene matches. This CDR3 has 16 amino acids. The CDR3 reads CASSFKSKGAGTEAFF. CDR3 nucleotide sequence: TGTGCCAGCAGCTTTAAGAGCAAGGGGGCAGGCACTGAAGCTTTCTTT.

The chain is built from TRBV29-1 and TRBJ2-1, with 8 positions matching TRBD1. J lost 6 bases, V lost 6 bases, and 10 bases had no gene match. Per the germline V gene, CDR1 is SQVTM and CDR2 is ANQGSEA. The CDR3 is 14 amino acids. CDR3 region: CSVLRGPFRNEQFF. DNA for the CDR3: TGCAGCGTCCTCAGGGGGCCGTTCCGCAATGAGCAGTTCTTC.

This clonotype was seen a handful of times. The genes are TRBV18 and TRBJ1-2; maybe TRBD1 (6 bases). Germline V CDR1 and CDR2: KGHSH, LQKENI. The CDR3 covers 15 residues. V was pared by 2 bases and J by 2 bases, with 12 bases between. The CDR3 spells CASSPGSGGNYGYTF. The CDR3 coding sequence is TGTGCCAGCTCACCAGGGTCCGGGGGCAACTATGGCTACACCTTC.

This clonotype came up many times. The CDR3 loop reads CSASELSYGYTF. The DNA of the CDR3 is TGCAGTGCTAGCGAACTGAGTTATGGCTACACCTTC. The rearrangement uses TRBV20-1 and TRBJ1-2, with D unresolved. CDR1 and CDR2 from the germline V gene are DFQATT and SNEGSKA (reference sequence). The V gene lost 3 bases and the J gene lost 5 bases, with 10 bases spanning the gap. This CDR3 comprises 12 residues.

A few counts support this clonotype. This sequence joins TRBV3-1 and TRBJ1-6; D gene ambiguous. The germline V gene has CDR1 LGHDT and CDR2 YNNKEL (reference sequence). The V end lost 2 bases, the J end lost 5 bases, and 10 bases lay between the germline ends. The CDR3 covers 15 residues. The CDR3 region is CASSQIQAHNSPLHF. The CDR3, as DNA: TGTGCCAGCAGCCAAATCCAGGCCCATAATTCACCCCTCCACTTT. The full variable domain, completed using reference TRBV3-1 and TRBJ1-6, is DTAVSQTPKYLVTQMGNDKSIKCEQNLGHDTMYWYKQDSKKFLKIMFSYNNKELIINETVPNRFSPKSPDKAHLNLHINSLELGDSAVYFCASSQIQAHNSPLHFGNGTRLTVT.

This clonotype was seen at least ten times. The chain is built from TRBV5-1 and TRBJ2-5; D gene uncertain. Trimming removed 4 bases at V and 1 base at J, with 17 bases between. Germline V lookup: CDR1 SGHRS, CDR2 YFSETQ. This CDR3 comprises 16 residues. The CDR3 spells CASSHPPPSLQETQYF. CDR3 bases: TGCGCCAGCAGCCACCCGCCTCCCAGTCTCCAAGAGACCCAGTACTTC. Full variable domain (outside the CDR3, taken from reference TRBV5-1 and TRBJ2-5): KAGVTQTPRYLIKTRGQQVTLSCSPISGHRSVSWYQQTPGQGLQFLFEYFSETQRNKGNFPGRFSGRQFSNSRSEMNVSTLELGDSALYLCASSHPPPSLQETQYFGPGTRLLVL.

Points on this clonotype: Relative to the germline gene, one junction end is altered; a read error may explain this. The CDR3 nucleotides are TGCGCCGGCAGCCCTGGCCCCCCACGGGCAGGGCACGGGGACACTGAAGCTTTCTTT. Its translation is CAGSPGPPRAGHGDTEAFF. The V gene is TRBV5-1, the J gene TRBJ1-1, with D possibly being TRBD1 (5 bases). The CDR3 contains 19 residues. CDR1 and CDR2 from the germline V gene are SGHRS and YFSETQ.

This clonotype was observed at least ten times. V usage is TRBV20-1 and J usage is TRBJ2-4; 8 nucleotides line up with TRBD1. Germline CDR1 reads DFQATT; CDR2 reads SNEGSKA (reference sequence). The CDR3 consists of 16 residues. V lost 3 bases to trimming and J lost 1 base; unmatched junction nucleotides: 8. CDR3 sequence reads: CSASPTGGKAKNIQYF. Written as DNA, the CDR3 is TGCAGTGCTAGTCCTACAGGGGGAAAGGCCAAAAACATTCAGTACTTC.

This clonotype was recorded many times. CDR3 sequence (DNA): TGCAGTGCTAGAGATCTGAGGGCGGGGCACAATGAGCAGTTCTTC. Protein product: CSARDLRAGHNEQFF. The chain couples TRBV20-1 to TRBJ2-1; perhaps TRBD2 as D (6 bases). The CDR3 spans 15 residues. From germline, CDR1 is DFQATT and CDR2 SNEGSKA (reference sequence). Between the trimmed V and J ends, which lost 0 bases and 5 bases, there was a span of 14 bases.

Many counts were recorded for this clonotype. The chain links TRBV28 to TRBJ1-2; possible D gene TRBD1, 6 bases. V lost 5 bases and J lost 2, with 12 bases in between. Per the germline V gene, CDR1 is MDHEN and CDR2 is SYDVKM. The CDR3 is 14 amino acids. The CDR3 protein is CASSPPDSNYGYTF. The CDR3, as DNA: TGTGCCAGCAGTCCCCCGGACAGCAACTATGGCTACACCTTC.

This clonotype came up many times. The gene calls are TRBV6-1 and TRBJ1-6; D is possibly TRBD1 (5 bases). This CDR3 spans 11 amino acids. V was shortened by 6 bases and J by 14 bases, with 11 bases between the two germline ends. Germline V lookup: CDR1 MNHNS, CDR2 SASEGT. The CDR3 DNA follows: TGTGCCAGCAGACAGGAATCCGCCCTCCACTTT. Protein: CASRQESALHF.